These 25 T cell receptor beta chains originate from one sample sequenced in a study of cytomegalovirus exposure and HLA in healthy donors. The assay was immunoSEQ multiplex PCR, and TCRdb's table has in-frame clones only and misses some. The repertoire holds approximately 200,000 clones, with 84% as singletons. Source material: PBMCs. These receptors were collected from a woman in her 30s in good health and CMV-seropositive.

CDR3 sequence (DNA): TGCGCCAGCAGGACAGATCCTAACACTGAAGCTTTCTTT. Protein sequence: CASRTDPNTEAFF. The chain links TRBV5-1 to TRBJ1-1, with TRBD1 as a possible D gene (5 bases). Per the germline V gene, CDR1 is SGHRS and CDR2 is YFSETQ. CDR3 size: 13 residues. V was clipped by 5 bases and J by 2 bases, with 10 bases between them.

The genes are TRBV5-5 and TRBJ1-1, with a weak D call TRBD1 (5 bases). CDR3 length: 12 residues. The V gene lost 1 base and the J gene lost 11 bases, with 12 bases spanning the gap. Germline CDR1 and CDR2: SGHKS and YYEKEE (reference sequence). The CDR3 bases are TGTGCCAGCAGCTTGAGGGTACAGGTGGCTTTCTTT. Protein product: CASSLRVQVAFF.

This chain joins TRBV29-1 and TRBJ2-2; no reliable D call. The V gene's germline CDR1 is SQVTM and CDR2 ANQGSEA. The CDR3 has 12 residues. Trimming took 7 bases from V and 6 from J, leaving 12 bases between them. The chain's CDR3 is CSGGVSPGELFF. The CDR3 DNA reads as TGCAGCGGAGGCGTCTCACCCGGGGAGCTGTTTTTT.

Only one count was recorded for this clone. The DNA for the CDR3 is TGTGCCAGCTCACCCGGTACCTACAATGAGCAGTTCTTC. Translated: CASSPGTYNEQFF. V gene TRBV18 combines with J gene TRBJ2-1; D not certain. The V gene lost 3 bases and the J gene lost 2 bases, with 5 bases spanning the gap. Germline-derived CDR1 and CDR2 are KGHSH and LQKENI. CDR3 length: 13 residues.

This clone has a count of ten or more. The chain carries TRBV15 and TRBJ1-2; D is possibly TRBD1 (6 bases). Trimming left V 1 base short and J 10 bases short, with 16 bases between. In germline, CDR1 is LNHNV, CDR2 YYDKDF (reference sequence). The CDR3 has 14 amino acids. Here the CDR3 DNA reads TGTGCCACCAGCAGAGTATCGTGGACAGATTACTACACCTTC. It translates to CATSRVSWTDYYTF. Combining the CDR3 with reference TRBV15 and TRBJ1-2 gives the whole variable domain DAMVIQNPRYQVTQFGKPVTLSCSQTLNHNVMYWYQQKSSQAPKLLFHYYDKDFNNEADTPDNFQSRRPNTSFCFLDIRSPGLGDTAMYLCATSRVSWTDYYTFGSGTRLTVV.

The rearrangement uses TRBV5-1 and TRBJ2-7; perhaps TRBD1 as D (6 bases). Germline V gene sequence: CDR1 SGHRS, CDR2 YFSETQ. There are 14 residues in the CDR3. V was cut by 4 bases and J by 4 bases, with 15 bases left in between. Written as DNA, the CDR3 is TGCGCCAGCAGCGAACAGGGTAAGGAGTACGAGCAGTACTTC. Protein sequence: CASSEQGKEYEQYF.

This clone was seen more than once but under ten times. This chain links TRBV2 with TRBJ2-1, with 8 nucleotides matching TRBD1. V gave up 1 base and J gave up 14 bases; unmatched junction bases: 7. CDR1 is SNHLY and CDR2 is FYNNEI in the germline V gene. This CDR3 comprises 13 residues. The CDR3 region is CASSEGRDRWEFF. CDR3 nucleotide sequence: TGTGCCAGCAGTGAAGGCAGGGACAGGTGGGAGTTCTTC.

This clone was counted only a few times. This rearrangement joins TRBV5-5 to TRBJ1-5; D uncertain. The V gene's germline CDR1 is SGHKS and CDR2 YYEKEE (reference sequence). Trimming removed 4 bases from V and 9 bases from J, with 11 bases in between. The CDR3 length is 12 residues. Written as DNA, the CDR3 is TGTGCCAGCAGCCCTGAGGGCTGGCCCCAGCATTTT. Residues: CASSPEGWPQHF.

The chain combines TRBV7-8 with TRBJ1-4; possible D gene TRBD1, 5 bases. Per germline, CDR1 SGHVS and CDR2 FQNEAQ. This CDR3 is built from 14 residues. V was shortened by 3 bases and J by 6 bases, with 11 bases between the two germline ends. CDR3 protein: CASSLGGTDEKLFF. CDR3 nucleotides: TGTGCCAGCAGCTTGGGGGGGACTGATGAAAAACTGTTTTTT.

This chain uses TRBV2 with TRBJ1-5; TRBD1 agrees at 7 bases. The CDR3 contains 13 residues. Trimming cost V 8 bases and J 5 bases; bases outside gene matches: 6. The V gene's germline CDR1 is SNHLY and CDR2 FYNNEI. The DNA for the CDR3 is TGTGCCAGCCAGACAGGGTCGGATCAGCCCCAGCATTTT. It translates to CASQTGSDQPQHF. The variable domain in full, completed from reference TRBV2 and TRBJ1-5, reads EPEVTQTPSHQVTQMGQEVILRCVPISNHLYFYWYRQILGQKVEFLVSFYNNEISEKSEIFDDQFSVERPDGSNFTLKIRSTKLEDSAMYFCASQTGSDQPQHFGDGTRLSIL.

The chain combines TRBV7-9 with TRBJ2-1, with 7 nucleotides matching TRBD2. Germline CDR1 reads SEHNR; CDR2 reads FQNEAQ (reference sequence). This CDR3 has 17 amino acids. J lost 8 bases, V lost 6 bases, and 19 bases had no gene match. Here the CDR3 DNA reads TGTGCCAGCAGGCCCATGCCCGGGACCCACGGGGGGTATGAGCAGTTCTTC. Residues: CASRPMPGTHGGYEQFF.

The genes are TRBV6-1 and TRBJ1-2; D not certain. Germline lookup yields CDR1 MNHNS and CDR2 SASEGT. The length of the CDR3 is 14 residues. Trimming removed 7 bases from V and 1 base from J, with 13 bases in between. The CDR3 DNA follows: TGTGCCAGCACCCGAGGGAGTGTTAACTATGGCTACACCTTC. Its protein is CASTRGSVNYGYTF.

Points on this clone: The junction shows a germline mismatch at one end, possibly a read error. The chain uses TRBV6-1 and TRBJ2-3; TRBD2 matches 7 bases. Germline loops: CDR1 MNHNS, CDR2 SASEGT. This CDR3 region has 15 residues. Here the CDR3 reads CASGDSGRRVDTQYF. CDR3 in DNA: TGTGCCAGCGGTGATTCCGGGAGGCGTGTAGATACGCAGTATTTT.

The chain employs TRBV7-2 and TRBJ2-2; 8 bases map to TRBD2. Germline assignment: CDR1 SGHTA and CDR2 FQGNSA. This CDR3 spans 15 amino acids. The V and J ends lost 3 bases and 7 bases, in that order; junction bases with no gene match: 7. CDR3 DNA: TGTGCCAGCAGCTTGGCTCCGGGAGGGGTCGGGGAGCTGTTTTTT. This translates into CASSLAPGGVGELFF.

This chain joins TRBV28 and TRBJ1-2; TRBD1 aligns across 8 bases. The ends lost 7 bases at V and 7 bases at J; junction bases unmatched: 8. The CDR3 spans 13 residues. In germline, CDR1 is MDHEN, CDR2 SYDVKM. The CDR3 coding sequence is TGTGCCAGCACAACGGACAGGGTGGGTGGCTACACCTTC. Its protein product is CASTTDRVGGYTF.

This chain connects TRBV2 to TRBJ2-1, with 7 bases that match TRBD2. CDR3 length equals 11 residues. V gave up 10 bases and J gave up 9 bases; unmatched junction bases: 6. CDR1 and CDR2 from the germline V gene are SNHLY and FYNNEI. This chain's CDR3 is CATSLAVEQFF. The CDR3 bases are TGTGCCACCTCCCTAGCGGTTGAGCAGTTCTTC. The entire variable domain, with the rest obtained from reference TRBV2 and TRBJ2-1, is as follows: EPEVTQTPSHQVTQMGQEVILRCVPISNHLYFYWYRQILGQKVEFLVSFYNNEISEKSEIFDDQFSVERPDGSNFTLKIRSTKLEDSAMYFCATSLAVEQFFGPGTRLTVL.

CDR3 in amino acids: CASSYPGHHSNQPQHF. CDR3 coding DNA: TGTGCCAGCAGTTATCCGGGACACCATAGCAATCAGCCCCAGCATTTT. This chain connects TRBV6-7 to TRBJ1-5; perhaps TRBD1 as D (6 bases). TRBV6-7 is marked as an open reading frame, function uncertain. The CDR3 sequence is 16 residues long. V was clipped by 3 bases and J by 0 bases, with 12 bases between them.

This chain uses TRBV7-2 with TRBJ2-7; 9 bases are a match to TRBD2. The V gene end was trimmed by 3 bases and the J gene end by 1 base; junction bases not matched to a gene: 1. CDR3 size: 14 residues. From germline, CDR1 is SGHTA and CDR2 FQGNSA. DNA for the CDR3: TGTGCCAGCAGCTTTACTAGCGGGTCCTACGAGCAGTACTTC. Translated: CASSFTSGSYEQYF.

This clone was detected a few times. This CDR3 reads CASSTGQLNQPQHF. For the CDR3, the DNA is TGTGCCAGCTCAACGGGACAGCTCAATCAGCCCCAGCATTTT. This sequence joins TRBV18 and TRBJ1-5, with 7 bases fitting TRBD1. Unmatched junction bases numbered 4, after V lost 5 bases and J lost 3 bases. The CDR3 is 14 residues long. CDR1 and CDR2 from the germline V gene are KGHSH and LQKENI.

V and J are TRBV6-1 and TRBJ1-1; D is perhaps TRBD1 (5 bases). The CDR3 is 15 amino acids. Trimming took off 3 bases at V and 1 base at J, with 12 bases between the two ends. Germline CDR1 MNHNS, CDR2 SASEGT. The CDR3 DNA reads TGTGCCAGCAGTGACCGAGGACAAACGAACACTGAAGCTTTCTTT. Amino acids: CASSDRGQTNTEAFF.

This clone was seen more than once but under ten times. This chain joins TRBV7-9 and TRBJ1-1; TRBD1 might be the D (5 bases). CDR3 size: 14 residues. Between the trimmed V and J ends, which lost 1 base and 2 bases, there was a span of 8 bases. Germline CDR1 and CDR2: SEHNR and FQNEAQ (reference sequence). CDR3 sequence (DNA): TGTGCCAGCAGCTTAGGAAGGGGTAACACTGAAGCTTTCTTT. This codes for CASSLGRGNTEAFF.

This clone was counted a few times. This sequence joins TRBV4-1 and TRBJ2-1; 7 bases map to TRBD1. Germline V gene lookup returns CDR1 MGHRA and CDR2 YSYEKL. The CDR3 covers 17 residues. Germline trimming cut 2 bases from V and 6 bases from J; bases unmatched to any gene: 13. The CDR3, as DNA: TGCGCCAGCAGCCAACGGCCGGGACAGCTAGACACCAATGAGCAGTTCTTC. Residues: CASSQRPGQLDTNEQFF.

This clone was detected a few times. V is TRBV20-1 and J is TRBJ1-1, with TRBD1 matching 8 bases. This CDR3 comprises 11 residues. The V gene's germline CDR1 is DFQATT and CDR2 SNEGSKA (reference sequence). With 5 bases clipped from V and 6 bases from J, the junction kept 2 bases outside the gene matches. The CDR3 loop is CSAATGAEAFF. DNA of the CDR3: TGCAGTGCTGCGACAGGGGCTGAAGCTTTCTTT.

J is TRBJ2-4 and V is TRBV27; the D is unclear. Trimming cost V 5 bases and J 0 bases, with 17 bases left between them. The CDR3 is 17 amino acids. CDR1 is MNHEY, CDR2 SMNVEV, per germline (reference sequence). In DNA, the CDR3 is TGTGCCAGCAGTCCCGCCCAATATACTATAGCCAAAAACATTCAGTACTTC. It translates to CASSPAQYTIAKNIQYF.

The V and J genes are TRBV5-1 and TRBJ2-5; possible D gene TRBD1, 6 bases. V was clipped by 0 bases and J by 2 bases, with 11 bases between them. CDR1 SGHRS and CDR2 YFSETQ come from the germline V gene. This CDR3 region has 15 residues. DNA of the CDR3: TGCGCCAGCAGCTTGGCCACAGGGCTTCAAGAGACCCAGTACTTC. Its translation: CASSLATGLQETQYF.